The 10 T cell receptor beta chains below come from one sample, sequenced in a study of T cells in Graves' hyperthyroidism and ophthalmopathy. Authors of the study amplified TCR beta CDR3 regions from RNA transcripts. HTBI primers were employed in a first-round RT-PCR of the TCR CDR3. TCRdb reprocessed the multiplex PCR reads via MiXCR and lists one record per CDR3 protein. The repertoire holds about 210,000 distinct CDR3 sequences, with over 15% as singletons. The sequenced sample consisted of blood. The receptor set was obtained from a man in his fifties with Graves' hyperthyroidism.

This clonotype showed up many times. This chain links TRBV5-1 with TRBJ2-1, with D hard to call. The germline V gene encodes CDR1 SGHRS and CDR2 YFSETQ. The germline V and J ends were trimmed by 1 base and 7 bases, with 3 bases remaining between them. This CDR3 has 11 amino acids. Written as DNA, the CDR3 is TGCGCCAGCAGCTTGATAAATGAGCAGTTCTTC. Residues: CASSLINEQFF. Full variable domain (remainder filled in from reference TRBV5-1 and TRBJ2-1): KAGVTQTPRYLIKTRGQQVTLSCSPISGHRSVSWYQQTPGQGLQFLFEYFSETQRNKGNFPGRFSGRQFSNSRSEMNVSTLELGDSALYLCASSLINEQFFGPGTRLTVL.

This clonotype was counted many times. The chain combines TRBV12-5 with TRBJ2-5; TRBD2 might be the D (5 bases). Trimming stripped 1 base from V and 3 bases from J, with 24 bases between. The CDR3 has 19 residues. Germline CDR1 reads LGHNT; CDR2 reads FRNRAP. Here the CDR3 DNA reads TGTGCTAGTGGTTTGGGACGGCAAGCGGATCGGGCAGTAAAAGAGACCCAGTACTTC. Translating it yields CASGLGRQADRAVKETQYF.

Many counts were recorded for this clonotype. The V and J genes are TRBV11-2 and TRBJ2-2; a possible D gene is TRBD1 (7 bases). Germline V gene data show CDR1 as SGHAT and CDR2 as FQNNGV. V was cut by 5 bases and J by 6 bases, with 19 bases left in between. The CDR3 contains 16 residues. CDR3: CASSQEGAGWAGELFF. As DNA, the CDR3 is TGTGCCAGCAGCCAGGAGGGGGCAGGGTGGGCCGGGGAGCTGTTTTTT.

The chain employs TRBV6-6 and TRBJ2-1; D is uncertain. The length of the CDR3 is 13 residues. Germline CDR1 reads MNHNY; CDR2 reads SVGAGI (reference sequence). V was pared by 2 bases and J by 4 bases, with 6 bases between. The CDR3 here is CASSYTHYNEQFF. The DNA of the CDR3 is TGTGCCAGCAGTTACACCCATTACAATGAGCAGTTCTTC.

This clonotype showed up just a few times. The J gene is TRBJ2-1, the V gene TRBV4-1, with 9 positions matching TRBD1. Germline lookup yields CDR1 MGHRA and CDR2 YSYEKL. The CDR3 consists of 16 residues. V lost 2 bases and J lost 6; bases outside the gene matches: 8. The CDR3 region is CASSQLDRGKLNEQFF. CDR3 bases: TGCGCCAGCAGCCAACTTGACAGGGGGAAGCTCAATGAGCAGTTCTTC.

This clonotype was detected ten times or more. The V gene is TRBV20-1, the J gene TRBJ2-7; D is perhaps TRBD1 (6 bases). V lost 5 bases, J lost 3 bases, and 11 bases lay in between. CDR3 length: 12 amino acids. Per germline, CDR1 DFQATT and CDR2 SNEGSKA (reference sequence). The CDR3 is CSAYRQDYEQYF. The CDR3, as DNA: TGCAGTGCTTATCGACAGGACTACGAGCAGTACTTC.

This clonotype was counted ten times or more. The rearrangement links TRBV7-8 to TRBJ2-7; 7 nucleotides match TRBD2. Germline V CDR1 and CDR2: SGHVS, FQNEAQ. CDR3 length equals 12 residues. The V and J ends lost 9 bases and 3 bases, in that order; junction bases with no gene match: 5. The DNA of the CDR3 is TGTGCCAGTGGGACTAACAACTACGAGCAGTACTTC. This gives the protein CASGTNNYEQYF.

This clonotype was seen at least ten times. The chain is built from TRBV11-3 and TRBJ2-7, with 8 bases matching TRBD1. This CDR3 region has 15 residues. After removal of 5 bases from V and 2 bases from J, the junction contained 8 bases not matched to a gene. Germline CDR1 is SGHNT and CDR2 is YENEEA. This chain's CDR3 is CASSRGQGSTYEQYF. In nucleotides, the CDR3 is TGTGCCAGCAGCCGCGGACAGGGCTCAACCTACGAGCAGTACTTC.

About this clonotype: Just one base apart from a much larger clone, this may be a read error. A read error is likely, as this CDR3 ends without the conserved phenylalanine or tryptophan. This CDR3 reads CASSLVSGVGNIQYI. CDR3 in DNA: TGTGCCAGCAGCTTAGTCTCCGGGGTTGGGAACATTCAGTACATC. The chain couples TRBV7-9 to TRBJ2-4; D might be TRBD2 (5 bases). CDR1 SEHNR and CDR2 FQNEAQ come from the germline V gene (reference sequence). The CDR3 consists of 15 residues. Deletions cut 1 base from V and 7 bases from J, with 14 bases between.

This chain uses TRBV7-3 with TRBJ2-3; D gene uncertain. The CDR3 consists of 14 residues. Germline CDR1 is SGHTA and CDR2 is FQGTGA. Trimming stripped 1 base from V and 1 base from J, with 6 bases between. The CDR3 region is CASSLKVGTDTQYF. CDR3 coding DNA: TGTGCCAGCAGCTTAAAAGTCGGCACAGATACGCAGTATTTT.